Included here is one T cell receptor (beta chain) sequence, with context. It differs at one base from a far larger clone, so likely a read error. Source study methods: Because ImmunoSEQ provided only junction sequences with no quality scores, the filtering differed. Sequenced by immunoSEQ multiplex PCR; TCRdb stores in-frame clones only, minus some. V and J calls and clone size are copied from that table; D and trimming were computed from the DNA. The data hold approximately 500,000 clones, with more than 65% observed a single time. The germline CDR1 and CDR2 sequences are SGHDT and YYEEEE. CDR3 length: 15 amino acids. This record belongs to a study of shared clonotypes between healthy human individuals.

The sequencing sample was made of PBMCs. This sequence originates from a woman between 40 and 55 years old in good health. Some clones in this sample may be carry-over from other donors' samples. The rearrangement joins TRBV5-6 to TRBJ1-2, with 9 bases identical to TRBD1. The CDR3, as DNA: TGTGACAGCAGCCCGATCCCGACAGGGGGCTATGGCTACACCTTC. It encodes CDSSPIPTGGYGYTF. Full variable domain (missing parts from reference TRBV5-6 and TRBJ1-2): DAGVTQSPTHLIKTRGQQVTLRCSPKSGHDTVSWYQQALGQGPQFIFQYYEEEERQRGNFPDRFSGHQFPNYSSELNVNALLLGDSALYLCDSSPIPTGGYGYTFGSGTRLTVV.